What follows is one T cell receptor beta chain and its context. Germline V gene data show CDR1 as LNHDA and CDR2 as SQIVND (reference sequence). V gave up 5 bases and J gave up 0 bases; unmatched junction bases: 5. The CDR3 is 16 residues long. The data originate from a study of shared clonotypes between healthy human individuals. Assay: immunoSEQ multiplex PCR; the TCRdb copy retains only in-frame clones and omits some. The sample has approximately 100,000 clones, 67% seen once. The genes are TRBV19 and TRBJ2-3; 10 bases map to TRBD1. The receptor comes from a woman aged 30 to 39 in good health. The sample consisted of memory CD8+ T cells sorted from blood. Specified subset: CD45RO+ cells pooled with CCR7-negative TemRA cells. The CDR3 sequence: CASSVGTGASTDTQYF. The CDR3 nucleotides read TGTGCCAGTAGTGTCGGGACAGGGGCTAGCACAGATACGCAGTATTTT.